Only a few counts were recorded for the clone carrying this T cell receptor beta chain. The antigen is undetermined. The record originates from a study of OX40 agonist ivuxolimab in advanced cancers. Study information: Patients were given ivuxolimab, an antibody that agonizes OX40 (CD134). Of the participants, approximately 44% had some prior anti-PD-1, anti-PD-L1 or anti-CTLA-4 therapy, which was allowed. Those treated in dose escalation had hepatocellular carcinoma, melanoma, renal cell cancer or head and neck cancer.

The CDR3 loop spans 16 amino acids. With 3 bases clipped from V and 0 bases from J, the junction kept 5 bases outside the gene matches. CDR1 and CDR2 (germline): LNHDA, SQIVND (reference sequence). Overall study results and limits: Clonal expansion by week 6 occurred in CD4+ and CD8+ blood T cells (at 0.1 to 3.0 mg/kg).

Sequencing was performed with immunoSEQ multiplex PCR; in TCRdb, only in-frame clones are kept and a portion is missing. Of roughly 60,000 clones detected, roughly 84% appear once; the ten largest clones hold 4% to 6%. The sequence was obtained from an adult with an advanced solid tumor such as melanoma, head and neck, liver or kidney cancer. The chain uses TRBV19 and TRBJ1-1; 9 nucleotides line up with TRBD1. The sample consisted of CD4+ or CD8+ T cells sorted from blood, taken in a trial of the OX40 agonist ivuxolimab. The CDR3 region is CASSIARDRVNTEAFF. DNA of the CDR3: TGTGCCAGTAGTATCGCCCGGGACAGGGTGAACACTGAAGCTTTCTTT.